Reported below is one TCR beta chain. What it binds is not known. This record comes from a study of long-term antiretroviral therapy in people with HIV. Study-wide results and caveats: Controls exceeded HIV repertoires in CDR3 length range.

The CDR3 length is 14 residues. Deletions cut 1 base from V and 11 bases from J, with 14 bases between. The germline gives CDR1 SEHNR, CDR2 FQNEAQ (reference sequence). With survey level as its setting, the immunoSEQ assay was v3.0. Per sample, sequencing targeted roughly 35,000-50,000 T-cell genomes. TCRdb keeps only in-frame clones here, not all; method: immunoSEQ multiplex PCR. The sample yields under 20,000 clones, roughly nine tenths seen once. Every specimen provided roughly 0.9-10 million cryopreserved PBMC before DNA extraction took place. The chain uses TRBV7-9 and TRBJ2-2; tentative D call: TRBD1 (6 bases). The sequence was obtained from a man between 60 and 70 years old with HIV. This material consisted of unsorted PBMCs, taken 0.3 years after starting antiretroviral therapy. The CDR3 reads CASSLVGDRLELFF. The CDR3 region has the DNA TGTGCCAGCAGCTTAGTTGGTGACAGGCTTGAGCTGTTTTTT. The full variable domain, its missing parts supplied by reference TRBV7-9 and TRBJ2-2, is DTGVSQNPRHKITKRGQNVTFRCDPISEHNRLYWYRQTLGQGPEFLTYFQNEAQLEKSRLLSDRFSAERPKGSFSTLEIQRTEQGDSAMYLCASSLVGDRLELFFGEGSRLTVL.